The 7 T cell receptor beta chains below come from one sample, sequenced in a study of blood T cell repertoires in COVID-19. Libraries were prepared by immunoSEQ multiplex PCR; TCRdb keeps only in-frame clonotypes and omits some of them. The sample contains about 48,000 clones, approximately 85% of which appear only once. Sample: peripheral blood. These TCRs come from a human donor in a cohort sampled during active COVID-19. The donor label of this sample is uncertain.

This clone was counted once. The chain joins TRBV19 to TRBJ1-2, with 8 bases identical to TRBD1. With V trimmed by 7 bases and J by 7 bases, 17 bases remained unmatched. Germline loops: CDR1 LNHDA, CDR2 SQIVND (reference sequence). The CDR3 loop spans 16 amino acids. CDR3 coding DNA: TGTGCCAGTAAAGGTGTCAGGGGGCGCGAGGCTTCTGGCTACACCTTC. Protein: CASKGVRGREASGYTF.

The rearrangement links TRBV27 to TRBJ1-3; no reliable D call. Trimming stripped 5 bases from V and 0 bases from J, with 8 bases between. CDR3 length equals 14 residues. Germline loops: CDR1 MNHEY, CDR2 SMNVEV (reference sequence). The CDR3 region has the DNA TGTGCCAGCAGTAAACTATCCTCTGGAAACACCATATATTTT. It yields the protein CASSKLSSGNTIYF.

V gene TRBV6-5 combines with J gene TRBJ2-2; 7 nucleotides line up with TRBD1. Looked up from germline, CDR1 is MNHEY and CDR2 is SVGAGI. V lost 7 bases, J lost 1 base, and 3 bases stayed unmatched. The CDR3 sequence is 14 residues long. CDR3 amino acids: CASNRQGNTGELFF. In DNA, the CDR3 is TGTGCCAGCAACAGACAGGGGAACACCGGGGAGCTGTTTTTT.

The J gene is TRBJ2-2, the V gene TRBV19, with 7 bases lining up with TRBD1. Losses at the gene ends were 5 bases for V and 2 bases for J; bases not matched to a gene: 8. CDR3 length: 16 amino acids. CDR1 and CDR2 from the germline V gene are LNHDA and SQIVND (reference sequence). The chain's CDR3 is CASSQLGGVNTGELFF. The CDR3 DNA follows: TGTGCCAGTAGTCAACTAGGGGGCGTAAACACCGGGGAGCTGTTTTTT.

The genes are TRBV21-1 and TRBJ2-7; no DNA check was done on the table's D call, TRBD1. TRBV21-1 is noted as a pseudogene. CDR3 length equals 18 residues. CDR3 amino acids: CASSKGDRERVRSYEQYF. DNA of the CDR3: TGTGCCAGCAGCAAAGGGGACAGGGAAAGAGTAAGGTCCTACGAGCAGTACTTC.

The CDR3 sequence is CASSLDGGAQDTQYF. The CDR3, as DNA: TGTGCCAGCAGCTTAGACGGGGGGGCCCAAGATACGCAGTATTTT. The J gene is TRBJ2-3, the V gene TRBV7-3, with 8 bases that match TRBD2. This CDR3 comprises 15 residues. V was clipped by 2 bases and J by 5 bases; unmatched bases: 6. Germline values: CDR1 SGHTA, CDR2 FQGTGA.

Here the CDR3 DNA reads TGTGCCAGCAGTTCAAGCTACAGGGGGCGTTCACCCCTCCACTTT. The encoded protein is CASSSSYRGRSPLHF. The chain has TRBV6-5 and TRBJ1-6; 9 bases map to TRBD1. The CDR3 totals 15 residues. V gave up 4 bases and J gave up 9 bases; unmatched junction bases: 7. Germline values: CDR1 MNHEY, CDR2 SVGAGI.